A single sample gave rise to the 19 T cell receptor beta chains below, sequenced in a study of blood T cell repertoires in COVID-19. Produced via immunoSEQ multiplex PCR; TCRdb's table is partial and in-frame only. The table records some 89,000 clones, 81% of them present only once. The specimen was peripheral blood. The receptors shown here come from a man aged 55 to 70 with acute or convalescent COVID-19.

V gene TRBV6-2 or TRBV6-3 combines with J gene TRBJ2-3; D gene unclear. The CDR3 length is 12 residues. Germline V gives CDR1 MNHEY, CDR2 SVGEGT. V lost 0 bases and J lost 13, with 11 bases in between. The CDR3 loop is CASSYSAGTEYF. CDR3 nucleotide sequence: TGTGCCAGCAGTTACTCGGCAGGCACTGAGTATTTT.

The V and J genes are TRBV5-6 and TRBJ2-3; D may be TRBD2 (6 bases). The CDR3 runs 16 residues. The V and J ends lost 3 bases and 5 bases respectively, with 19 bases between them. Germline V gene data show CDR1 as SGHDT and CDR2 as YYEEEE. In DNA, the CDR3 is TGTGCCAGCAGCTCCCGTCGACTAGTATTGAAAGATACGCAGTATTTT. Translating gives CASSSRRLVLKDTQYF.

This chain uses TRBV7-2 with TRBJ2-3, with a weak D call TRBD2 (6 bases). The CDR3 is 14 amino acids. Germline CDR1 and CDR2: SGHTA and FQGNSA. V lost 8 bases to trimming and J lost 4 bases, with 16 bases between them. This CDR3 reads CASRPRGSADTQYF. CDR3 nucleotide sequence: TGTGCCAGCCGCCCGCGGGGAAGTGCAGATACGCAGTATTTT.

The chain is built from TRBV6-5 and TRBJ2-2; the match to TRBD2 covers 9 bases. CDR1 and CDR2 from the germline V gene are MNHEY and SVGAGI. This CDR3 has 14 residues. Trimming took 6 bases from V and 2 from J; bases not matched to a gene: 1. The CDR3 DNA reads TGTGCCAGCAGGGGACTAGCAAACACCGGGGAGCTGTTTTTT. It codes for CASRGLANTGELFF.

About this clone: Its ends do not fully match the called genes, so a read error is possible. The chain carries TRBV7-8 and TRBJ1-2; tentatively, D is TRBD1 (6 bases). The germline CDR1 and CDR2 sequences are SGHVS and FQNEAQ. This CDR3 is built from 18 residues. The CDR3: CASSYRDTYAGLGRINLF. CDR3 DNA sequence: TGTGCCAGCAGCTATAGGGACACCTATGCCGGGTTGGGTAGAATAAACCTCTTC.

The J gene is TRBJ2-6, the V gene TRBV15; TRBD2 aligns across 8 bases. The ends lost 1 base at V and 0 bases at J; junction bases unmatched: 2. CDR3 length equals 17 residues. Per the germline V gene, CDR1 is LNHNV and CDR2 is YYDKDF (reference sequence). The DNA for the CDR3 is TGTGCCACCAGCAGAGGGCGGGGGGACTCTGGGGCCAACGTCCTGACTTTC. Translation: CATSRGRGDSGANVLTF.

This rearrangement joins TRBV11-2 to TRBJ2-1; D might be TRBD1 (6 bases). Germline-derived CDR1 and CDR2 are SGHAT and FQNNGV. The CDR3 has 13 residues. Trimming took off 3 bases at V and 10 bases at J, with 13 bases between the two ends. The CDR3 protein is CASSFLGAPEQFF. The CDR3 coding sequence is TGTGCCAGCAGCTTTTTGGGGGCCCCCGAGCAGTTCTTC.

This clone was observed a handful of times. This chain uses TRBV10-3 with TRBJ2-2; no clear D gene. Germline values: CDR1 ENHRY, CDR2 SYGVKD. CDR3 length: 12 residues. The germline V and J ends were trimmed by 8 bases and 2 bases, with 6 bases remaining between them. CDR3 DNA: TGTGCCATCGGGCCAAACACCGGGGAGCTGTTTTTT. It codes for CAIGPNTGELFF.

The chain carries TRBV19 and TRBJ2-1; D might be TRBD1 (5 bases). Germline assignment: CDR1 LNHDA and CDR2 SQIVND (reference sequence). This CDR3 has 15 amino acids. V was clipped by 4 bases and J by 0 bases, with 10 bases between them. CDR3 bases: TGTGCCAGTAGTACCACAGGTGACTCCTACAATGAGCAGTTCTTC. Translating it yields CASSTTGDSYNEQFF.

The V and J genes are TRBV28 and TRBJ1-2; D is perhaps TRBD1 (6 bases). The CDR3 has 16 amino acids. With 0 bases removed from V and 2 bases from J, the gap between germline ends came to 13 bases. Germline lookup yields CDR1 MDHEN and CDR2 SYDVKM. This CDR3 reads CASSLWHRGQNYGYTF. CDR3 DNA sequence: TGTGCCAGCAGTTTATGGCATCGAGGACAGAACTATGGCTACACCTTC.

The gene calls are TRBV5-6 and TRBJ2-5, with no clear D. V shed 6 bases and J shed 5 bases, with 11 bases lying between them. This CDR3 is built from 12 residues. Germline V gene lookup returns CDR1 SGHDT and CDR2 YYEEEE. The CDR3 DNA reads TGTGCCAGCAAATGGGCATCGGAGACCCAGTACTTC. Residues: CASKWASETQYF.

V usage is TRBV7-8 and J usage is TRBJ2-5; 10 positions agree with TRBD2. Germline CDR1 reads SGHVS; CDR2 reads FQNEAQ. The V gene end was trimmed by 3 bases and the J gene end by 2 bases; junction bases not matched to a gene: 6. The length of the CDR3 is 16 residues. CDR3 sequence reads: CASSFGLAGVQETQYF. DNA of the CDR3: TGTGCCAGCAGCTTTGGCCTAGCGGGAGTTCAAGAGACCCAGTACTTC.

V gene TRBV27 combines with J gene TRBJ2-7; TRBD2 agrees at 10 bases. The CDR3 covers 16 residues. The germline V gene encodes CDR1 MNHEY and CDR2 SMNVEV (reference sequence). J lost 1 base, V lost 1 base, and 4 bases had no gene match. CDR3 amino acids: CASSLFPAGGSYEQYF. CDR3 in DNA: TGTGCCAGCAGTTTATTCCCAGCGGGGGGGTCCTACGAGCAGTACTTC.

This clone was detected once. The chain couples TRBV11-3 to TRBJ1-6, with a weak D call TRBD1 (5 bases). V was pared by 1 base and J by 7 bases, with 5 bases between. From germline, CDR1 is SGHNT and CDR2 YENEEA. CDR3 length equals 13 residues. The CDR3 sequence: CASSLGGNSPLHF. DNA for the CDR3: TGTGCCAGCAGCTTAGGGGGCAATTCACCCCTCCACTTT.

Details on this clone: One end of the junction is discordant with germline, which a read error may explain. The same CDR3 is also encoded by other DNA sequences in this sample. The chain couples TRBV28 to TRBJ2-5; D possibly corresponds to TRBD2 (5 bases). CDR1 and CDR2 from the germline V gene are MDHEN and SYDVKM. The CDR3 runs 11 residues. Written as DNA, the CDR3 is TGTGCCAGCAGCGGTTGGGAGACCCAATACTTC. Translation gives CASSGWETQYF.

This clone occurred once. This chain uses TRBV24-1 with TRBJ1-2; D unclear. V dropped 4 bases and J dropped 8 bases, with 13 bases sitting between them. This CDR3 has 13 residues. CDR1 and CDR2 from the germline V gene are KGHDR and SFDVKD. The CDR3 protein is CATSDSDYRGYTF. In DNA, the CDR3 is TGTGCCACCAGTGACTCCGATTACCGGGGCTACACCTTC.

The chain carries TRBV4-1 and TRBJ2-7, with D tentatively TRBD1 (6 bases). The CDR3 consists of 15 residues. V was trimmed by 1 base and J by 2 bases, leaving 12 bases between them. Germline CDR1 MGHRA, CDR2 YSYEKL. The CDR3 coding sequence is TGCGCCAGCAGCCAAGCCCAGGGGAATGCCTACGAGCAGTACTTC. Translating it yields CASSQAQGNAYEQYF.

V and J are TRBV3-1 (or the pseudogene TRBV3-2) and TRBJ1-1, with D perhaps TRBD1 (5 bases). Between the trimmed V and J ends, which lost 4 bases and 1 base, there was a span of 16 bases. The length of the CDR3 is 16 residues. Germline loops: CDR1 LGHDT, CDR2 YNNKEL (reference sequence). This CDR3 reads CASSPTAGNKNTEAFF. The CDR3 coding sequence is TGTGCCAGCAGCCCAACGGCAGGGAATAAGAACACTGAAGCTTTCTTT.

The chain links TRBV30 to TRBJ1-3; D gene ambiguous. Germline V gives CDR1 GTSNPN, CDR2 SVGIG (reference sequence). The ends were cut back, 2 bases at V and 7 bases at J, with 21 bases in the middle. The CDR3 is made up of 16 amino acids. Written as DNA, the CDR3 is TGTGCCTGGAGTAGGCCAGGAGGCGACTTGTGGAACACCATATATTTT. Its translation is CAWSRPGGDLWNTIYF.